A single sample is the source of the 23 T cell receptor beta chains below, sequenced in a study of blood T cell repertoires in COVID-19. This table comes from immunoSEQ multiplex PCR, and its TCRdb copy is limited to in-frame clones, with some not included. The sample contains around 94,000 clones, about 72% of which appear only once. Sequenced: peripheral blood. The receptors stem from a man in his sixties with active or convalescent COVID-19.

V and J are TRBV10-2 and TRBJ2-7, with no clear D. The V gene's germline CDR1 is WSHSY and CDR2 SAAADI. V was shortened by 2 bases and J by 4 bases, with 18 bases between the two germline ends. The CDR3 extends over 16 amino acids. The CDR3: CASSEGRSSSRYEQYV. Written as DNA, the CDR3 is TGCGCCAGCAGTGAGGGTAGGAGTAGCAGCAGATACGAGCAGTACGTC.

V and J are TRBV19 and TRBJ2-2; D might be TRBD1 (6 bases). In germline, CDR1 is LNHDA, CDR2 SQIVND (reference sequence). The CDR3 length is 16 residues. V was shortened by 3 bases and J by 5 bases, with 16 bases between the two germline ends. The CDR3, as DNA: TGTGCCAGTAGTATCCCCGGACAGATAGTTACCGGGGAGCTGTTTTTT. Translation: CASSIPGQIVTGELFF.

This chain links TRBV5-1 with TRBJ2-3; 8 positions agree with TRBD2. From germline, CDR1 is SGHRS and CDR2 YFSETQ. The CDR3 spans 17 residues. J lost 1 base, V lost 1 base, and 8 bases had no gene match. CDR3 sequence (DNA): TGCGCCAGCAGCTTGTGGGGAGCGGGAGCCGGCACAGATACGCAGTATTTT. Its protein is CASSLWGAGAGTDTQYF.

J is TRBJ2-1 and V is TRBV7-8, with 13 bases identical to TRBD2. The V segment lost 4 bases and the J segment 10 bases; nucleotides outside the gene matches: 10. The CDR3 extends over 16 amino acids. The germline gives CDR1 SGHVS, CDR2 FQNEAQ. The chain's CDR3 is CASSSYTSGRAYEQFF. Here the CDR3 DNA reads TGTGCCAGCAGCTCCTACACTAGCGGGAGGGCATACGAGCAGTTCTTC.

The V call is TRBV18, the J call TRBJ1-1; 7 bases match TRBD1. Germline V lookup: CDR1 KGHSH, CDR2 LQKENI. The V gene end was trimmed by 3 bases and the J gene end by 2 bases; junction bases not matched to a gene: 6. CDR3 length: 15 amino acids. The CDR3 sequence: CASSPQGQINTEAFF. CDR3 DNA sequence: TGTGCCAGCTCACCCCAGGGACAGATTAACACTGAAGCTTTCTTT.

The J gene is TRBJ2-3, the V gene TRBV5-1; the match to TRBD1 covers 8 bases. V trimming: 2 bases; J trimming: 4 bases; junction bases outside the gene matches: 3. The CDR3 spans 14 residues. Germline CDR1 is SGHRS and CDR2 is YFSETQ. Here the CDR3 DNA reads TGCGCCAGCAGCTTCGACAGGGGACCAGATACGCAGTATTTT. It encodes CASSFDRGPDTQYF.

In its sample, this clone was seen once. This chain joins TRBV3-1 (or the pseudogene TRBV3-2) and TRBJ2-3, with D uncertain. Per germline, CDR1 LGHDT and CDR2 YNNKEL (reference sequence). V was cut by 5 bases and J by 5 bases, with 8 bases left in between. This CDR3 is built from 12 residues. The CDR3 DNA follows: TGTGCCAGCAGCACGCCCGGAGATACGCAGTATTTT. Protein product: CASSTPGDTQYF.

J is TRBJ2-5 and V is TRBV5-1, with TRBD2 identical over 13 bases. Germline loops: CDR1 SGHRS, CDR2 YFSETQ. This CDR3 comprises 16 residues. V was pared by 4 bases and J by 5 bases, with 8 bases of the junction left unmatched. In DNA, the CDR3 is TGCGCCAGCAGCATAGGGACTAGCGGGATTGTGGAGACCCAGTACTTC. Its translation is CASSIGTSGIVETQYF.

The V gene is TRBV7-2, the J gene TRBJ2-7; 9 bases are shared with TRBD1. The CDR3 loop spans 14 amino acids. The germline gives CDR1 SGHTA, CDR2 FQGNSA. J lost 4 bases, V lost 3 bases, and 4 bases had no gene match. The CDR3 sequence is CASSFGTGFYEQYF. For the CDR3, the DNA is TGTGCCAGCAGCTTCGGGACAGGGTTTTACGAGCAGTACTTC.

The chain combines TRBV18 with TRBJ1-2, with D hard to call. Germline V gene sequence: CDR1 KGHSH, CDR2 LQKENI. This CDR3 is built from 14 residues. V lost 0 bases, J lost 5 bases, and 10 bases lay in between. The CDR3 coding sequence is TGTGCCAGCTCACCACCAGGTAACAGATATGGCTACACCTTC. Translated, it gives CASSPPGNRYGYTF. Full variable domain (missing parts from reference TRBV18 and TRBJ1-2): NAGVMQNPRHLVRRRGQEARLRCSPMKGHSHVYWYRQLPEEGLKFMVYLQKENIIDESGMPKERFSAEFPKEGPSILRIQQVVRGDSAAYFCASSPPGNRYGYTFGSGTRLTVV.

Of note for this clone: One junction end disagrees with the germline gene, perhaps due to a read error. CDR3 bases: TGCGCCAGCAGCTTGGAGGGACAGGGGGTGGCCCTTTTTTTT. Translating gives CASSLEGQGVALFF. The chain is built from TRBV5-1 and TRBJ2-3; 11 nucleotides match TRBD1. Looked up from germline, CDR1 is SGHRS and CDR2 is YFSETQ. This CDR3 has 14 residues.

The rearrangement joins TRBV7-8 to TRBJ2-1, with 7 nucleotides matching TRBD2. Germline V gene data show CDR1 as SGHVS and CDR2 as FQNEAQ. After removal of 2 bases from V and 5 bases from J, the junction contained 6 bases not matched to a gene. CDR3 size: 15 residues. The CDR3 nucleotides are TGTGCCAGCAGCTTAACCGGGAGGTTCCACAATGAGCAGTTCTTC. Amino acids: CASSLTGRFHNEQFF.

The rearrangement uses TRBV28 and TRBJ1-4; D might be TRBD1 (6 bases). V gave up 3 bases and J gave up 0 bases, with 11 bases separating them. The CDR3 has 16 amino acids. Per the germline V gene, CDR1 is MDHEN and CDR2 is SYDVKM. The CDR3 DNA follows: TGTGCCAGCAGTTTGGACAGAGTTGCAACTAATGAAAAACTGTTTTTT. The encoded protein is CASSLDRVATNEKLFF. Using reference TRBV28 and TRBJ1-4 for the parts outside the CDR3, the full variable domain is DVKVTQSSRYLVKRTGEKVFLECVQDMDHENMFWYRQDPGLGLRLIYFSYDVKMKEKGDIPEGYSVSREKKERFSLILESASTNQTSMYLCASSLDRVATNEKLFFGSGTQLSVL.

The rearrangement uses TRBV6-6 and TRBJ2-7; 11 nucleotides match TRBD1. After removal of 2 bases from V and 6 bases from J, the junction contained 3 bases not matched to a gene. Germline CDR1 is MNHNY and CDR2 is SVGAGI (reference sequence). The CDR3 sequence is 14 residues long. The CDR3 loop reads CASSYAGQGGEQYF. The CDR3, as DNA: TGTGCCAGCAGTTACGCGGGACAGGGGGGCGAGCAGTACTTC.

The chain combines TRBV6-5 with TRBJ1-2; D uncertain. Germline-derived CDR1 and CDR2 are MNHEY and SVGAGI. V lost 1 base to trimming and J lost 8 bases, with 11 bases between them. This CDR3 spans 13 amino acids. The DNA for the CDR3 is TGTGCCAGCAGTTACTTCCGGGAAAAGGGCTACACCTTC. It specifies CASSYFREKGYTF.

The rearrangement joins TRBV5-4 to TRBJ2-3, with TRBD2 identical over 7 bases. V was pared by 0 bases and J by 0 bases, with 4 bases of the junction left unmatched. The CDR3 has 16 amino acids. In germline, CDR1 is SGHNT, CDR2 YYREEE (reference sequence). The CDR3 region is CASSLGVSGSTDTQYF. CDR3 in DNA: TGTGCCAGCAGCTTGGGGGTTAGCGGGAGCACAGATACGCAGTATTTT.

The CDR3 sequence is CASSFTGTSGRDEQFF. The CDR3 DNA sequence: TGTGCCAGCAGCTTTACCGGGACTAGCGGGAGGGATGAGCAGTTCTTC. The V and J genes are TRBV9 and TRBJ2-1; 16 bases align to TRBD2. The CDR3 extends over 16 amino acids. The germline gives CDR1 SGDLS, CDR2 YYNGEE. The V and J ends lost 4 bases and 8 bases, in that order; junction bases with no gene match: 6.

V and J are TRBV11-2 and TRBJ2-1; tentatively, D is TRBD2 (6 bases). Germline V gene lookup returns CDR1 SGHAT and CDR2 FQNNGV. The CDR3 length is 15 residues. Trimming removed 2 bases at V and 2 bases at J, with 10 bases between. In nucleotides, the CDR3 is TGTGCCAGCAGCTTATCTGGACTACCCTACAATGAGCAGTTCTTC. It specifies CASSLSGLPYNEQFF.

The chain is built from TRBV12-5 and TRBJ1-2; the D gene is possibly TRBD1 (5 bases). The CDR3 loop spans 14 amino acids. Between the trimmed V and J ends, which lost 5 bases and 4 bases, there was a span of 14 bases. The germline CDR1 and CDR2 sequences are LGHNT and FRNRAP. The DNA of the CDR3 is TGTGCTAGTGGTCCGGACCCGACAGTCTATGGCTACACCTTC. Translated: CASGPDPTVYGYTF.

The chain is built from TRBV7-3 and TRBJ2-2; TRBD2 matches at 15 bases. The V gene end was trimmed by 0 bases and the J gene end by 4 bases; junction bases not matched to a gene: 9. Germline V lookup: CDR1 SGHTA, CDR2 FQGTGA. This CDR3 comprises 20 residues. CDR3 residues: CASSLTVSGLAGGGTGELFF. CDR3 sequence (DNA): TGTGCCAGCAGCTTAACGGTATCGGGACTAGCGGGAGGTGGCACCGGGGAGCTGTTTTTT.

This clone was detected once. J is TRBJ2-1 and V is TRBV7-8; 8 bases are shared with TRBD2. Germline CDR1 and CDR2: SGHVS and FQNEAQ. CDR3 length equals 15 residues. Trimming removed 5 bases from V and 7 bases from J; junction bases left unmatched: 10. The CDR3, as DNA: TGTGCCAGCAGCCCCTCAGCGGGAGCGGTTAATGAGCAGTTCTTC. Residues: CASSPSAGAVNEQFF.

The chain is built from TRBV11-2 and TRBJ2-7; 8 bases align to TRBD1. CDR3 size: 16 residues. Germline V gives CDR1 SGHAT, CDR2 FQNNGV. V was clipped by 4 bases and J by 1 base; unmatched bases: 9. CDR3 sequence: CASSSAGTGESYEQYF. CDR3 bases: TGTGCCAGCAGCTCCGCAGGGACAGGCGAATCCTACGAGCAGTACTTC.

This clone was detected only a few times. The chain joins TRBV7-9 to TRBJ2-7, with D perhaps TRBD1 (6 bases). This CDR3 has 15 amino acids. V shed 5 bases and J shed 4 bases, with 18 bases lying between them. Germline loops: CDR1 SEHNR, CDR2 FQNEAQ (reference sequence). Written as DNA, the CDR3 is TGTGCCAGCAGCCCATACAGACAGGAGATTTACGAGCAGTACTTC. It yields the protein CASSPYRQEIYEQYF.